The 18 T cell receptor beta chains below all came from one sample that was sequenced in a study of blood T cell repertoires in COVID-19 (dated by TCRdb to the early 2020s). Library generation was performed with the immunoSEQ multiplex PCR assay. TCRdb limited this immuneACCESS table to in-frame rearrangements with V and J called. A share of clones is missing; checked studies link under half to unresolved V genes, and the rest is unexplained. The sample table holds roughly 120,000 clones, of which around four fifths were seen once. About 7.3% of the sample is in the top ten clones. The sequencing sample was made of peripheral blood. Every receptor here comes from a middle-aged woman with acute or convalescent COVID-19.

Only a few counts were recorded for this clone. The chain combines TRBV3-1 (or the pseudogene TRBV3-2) with TRBJ2-2, with a possible D match to TRBD1 (6 bases). V lost 4 bases to trimming and J lost 0 bases, with 18 bases between them. This CDR3 is 18 amino acids long. Germline CDR1 is LGHDT and CDR2 is YNNKEL (reference sequence). CDR3 in amino acids: CASSPPYLYRANTGELFF. The CDR3 DNA reads as TGTGCCAGCAGCCCACCTTACCTGTACAGGGCGAACACCGGGGAGCTGTTTTTT.

The rearrangement uses TRBV3-1 (or the pseudogene TRBV3-2) and TRBJ2-3; TRBD2 aligns across 7 bases. CDR1 is LGHDT, CDR2 YNNKEL, per germline (reference sequence). J lost 6 bases, V lost 2 bases, and 5 bases had no gene match. This CDR3 spans 14 amino acids. CDR3 sequence: CASSQTAGADTQYF. CDR3 nucleotide sequence: TGTGCCAGCAGCCAAACGGCGGGAGCGGATACGCAGTATTTT.

This rearrangement joins TRBV12-5 to TRBJ2-7; 10 bases map to TRBD1. This CDR3 comprises 12 residues. The V gene's germline CDR1 is LGHNT and CDR2 FRNRAP. Trimming at V came to 11 bases and at J to 4 bases, leaving 5 bases not matched to a gene. The chain's CDR3 is CAAGQGYYEQYF. CDR3 DNA sequence: TGTGCTGCGGGACAGGGGTATTACGAGCAGTACTTC.

The genes are TRBV2 and TRBJ1-2, with D maybe TRBD1 (5 bases). Germline V gene sequence: CDR1 SNHLY, CDR2 FYNNEI. The CDR3 is made up of 14 amino acids. Trimming pared 2 bases from V and 8 bases from J, leaving 15 bases between. Here the CDR3 reads CASSESARVDGYTF. The DNA for the CDR3 is TGTGCCAGCAGTGAATCAGCCAGGGTAGACGGCTACACCTTC.

The chain links TRBV7-9 to TRBJ1-6; D is unresolved. V was cut by 6 bases and J by 8 bases, with 11 bases left in between. The CDR3 covers 13 residues. Germline lookup yields CDR1 SEHNR and CDR2 FQNEAQ (reference sequence). The CDR3 here is CASRFPGDSPLHF. Here the CDR3 DNA reads TGTGCCAGCAGGTTTCCCGGGGATTCACCCCTCCACTTT.

This clone is large within its sample. This chain links TRBV6-2 or TRBV6-3 with TRBJ2-7; 11 bases are shared with TRBD1. The CDR3 covers 16 residues. V trimming: 0 bases; J trimming: 4 bases; junction bases outside the gene matches: 5. From germline, CDR1 is MNHEY and CDR2 SVGEGT. CDR3 DNA sequence: TGTGCCAGCAGTTACTCGTCCGGGACAGGGGGATACGAGCAGTACTTC. It specifies CASSYSSGTGGYEQYF.

The V call is TRBV4-3, the J call TRBJ1-3; D is unresolved. The CDR3 consists of 16 residues. The germline V gene encodes CDR1 LGHNA and CDR2 YSLEER. V lost 1 base and J 0 bases, leaving 10 bases between the germline ends. The CDR3 DNA sequence: TGCGCCAGCAGCCAAGGGGAGGTAGCCTCTGGAAACACCATATATTTT. Translation: CASSQGEVASGNTIYF.

This chain joins TRBV5-4 and TRBJ2-6; 9 bases map to TRBD1. Trimming took 4 bases from V and 2 from J; bases not matched to a gene: 7. The germline gives CDR1 SGHNT, CDR2 YYREEE (reference sequence). CDR3 length: 17 amino acids. The CDR3 here is CASSPSRDRAGANVLTF. CDR3 in DNA: TGTGCCAGCAGCCCGTCCCGGGACAGGGCTGGGGCCAACGTCCTGACTTTC.

This clone was detected only once. The chain carries TRBV12-3 or TRBV12-4 and TRBJ1-2; weak D call: TRBD1 (6 bases). The CDR3 has 13 amino acids. The V end was cut by 4 bases, the J end by 8 bases, with 14 bases between. CDR3 sequence reads: CASSSLDSRGYTF. In DNA form, the CDR3 reads TGTGCCAGCAGTTCTCTGGACAGCCGGGGCTACACCTTC.

The chain joins TRBV7-2 to TRBJ2-1, with 11 positions matching TRBD2. Looked up from germline, CDR1 is SGHTA and CDR2 is FQGNSA. The CDR3 covers 16 residues. The V segment lost 7 bases and the J segment 7 bases; nucleotides outside the gene matches: 12. The CDR3: CASTLLGVAGGNEQFF. CDR3 nucleotides: TGTGCCAGCACCCTGCTTGGGGTAGCGGGGGGGAATGAGCAGTTCTTC. The full variable domain, in which reference TRBV7-2 and TRBJ2-1 provide the parts outside the CDR3, is GAGVSQSPSNKVTEKGKDVELRCDPISGHTALYWYRQSLGQGLEFLIYFQGNSAPDKSGLPSDRFSAERTGGSVSTLTIQRTQQEDSAVYLCASTLLGVAGGNEQFFGPGTRLTVL.

CDR3 sequence (DNA): TGCGCCAGCAGCTTGGACGCCAGGGGGATCGATGAGCAGTTCTTC. Its protein product is CASSLDARGIDEQFF. This chain uses TRBV5-1 with TRBJ2-1; 7 nucleotides agree with TRBD1. Looked up from germline, CDR1 is SGHRS and CDR2 is YFSETQ. The CDR3 runs 15 residues. V lost 0 bases and J lost 8; bases outside the gene matches: 8.

This clone was seen repeatedly, ten times or more. The CDR3 spells CASSQVRVGGNNQPQHF. In DNA form, the CDR3 reads TGCGCCAGCAGCCAAGTAAGGGTTGGGGGGAACAATCAGCCCCAGCATTTT. The chain links TRBV4-1 to TRBJ1-5; D might be TRBD1 (5 bases). This CDR3 has 17 residues. Between the trimmed V and J ends, which lost 1 base and 3 bases, there was a span of 16 bases. Per germline, CDR1 MGHRA and CDR2 YSYEKL.

This clone is a singleton in its sample. The chain joins TRBV6-5 to TRBJ1-1, with TRBD1 matching 7 bases. CDR1 and CDR2 from the germline V gene are MNHEY and SVGAGI. The CDR3 is 16 amino acids. The J segment lost 6 bases and the V segment lost 4 bases, leaving 14 bases of the junction unmatched. The DNA for the CDR3 is TGTGCCAGCAGTTTGCCGGGACAGCAGGCGGTTGCTGAAGCTTTCTTT. This sequence encodes CASSLPGQQAVAEAFF.

The chain couples TRBV6-1 to TRBJ2-3; 8 nucleotides align to TRBD2. This CDR3 spans 15 amino acids. The trim removed 6 bases at V and 6 bases at J, leaving 11 bases unmatched. The germline CDR1 and CDR2 sequences are MNHNS and SASEGT. The CDR3 sequence is CASRKPGGASDTQYF. CDR3 DNA sequence: TGTGCCAGCAGAAAACCCGGGGGGGCTTCGGATACGCAGTATTTT.

The table lists this clone with a few counts. CDR3 nucleotide sequence: TGCAGTGCTAGTTGGCAGTCAAACTACGAGCAGTACTTC. It translates to CSASWQSNYEQYF. The chain carries TRBV20-1 and TRBJ2-7, with D uncertain. The CDR3 has 13 amino acids. Trimming shortened V by 3 bases and J by 3 bases, and 12 bases separated the two germline ends. Germline values: CDR1 DFQATT, CDR2 SNEGSKA (reference sequence).

This chain links TRBV29-1 with TRBJ2-3; 10 positions match TRBD2. Germline values: CDR1 SQVTM, CDR2 ANQGSEA. This CDR3 region has 13 residues. V trimming: 6 bases; J trimming: 1 base; junction bases outside the gene matches: 1. The DNA of the CDR3 is TGCAGCGTCGGGACTAGCGGCACAGATACGCAGTATTTT. It codes for CSVGTSGTDTQYF.

The chain combines TRBV6-5 with TRBJ2-7; no clear D gene. This CDR3 is 14 amino acids long. V dropped 6 bases and J dropped 0 bases, with 12 bases sitting between them. Germline V gene data show CDR1 as MNHEY and CDR2 as SVGAGI. CDR3 sequence reads: CASRRNAYSYEQYF. DNA for the CDR3: TGTGCCAGCAGACGAAACGCCTACTCCTACGAGCAGTACTTC.

The chain combines TRBV6-5 with TRBJ1-5; 8 bases are shared with TRBD1. The V segment lost 5 bases and the J segment 3 bases; nucleotides outside the gene matches: 3. CDR3 size: 14 residues. Germline assignment: CDR1 MNHEY and CDR2 SVGAGI. CDR3 nucleotide sequence: TGTGCCAGCAGTCCGGGACAGGCCAATCAGCCCCAGCATTTT. It yields the protein CASSPGQANQPQHF.